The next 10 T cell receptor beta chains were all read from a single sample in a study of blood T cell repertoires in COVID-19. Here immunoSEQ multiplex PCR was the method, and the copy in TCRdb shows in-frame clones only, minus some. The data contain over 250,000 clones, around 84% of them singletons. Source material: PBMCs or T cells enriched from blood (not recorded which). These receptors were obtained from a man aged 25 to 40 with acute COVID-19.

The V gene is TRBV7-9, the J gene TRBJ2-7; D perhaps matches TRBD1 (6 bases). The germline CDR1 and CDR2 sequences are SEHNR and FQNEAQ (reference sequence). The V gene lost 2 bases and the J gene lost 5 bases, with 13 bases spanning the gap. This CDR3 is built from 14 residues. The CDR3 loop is CASSLQGRRNEQYV. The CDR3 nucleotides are TGTGCCAGCAGCTTACAGGGGCGTCGGAACGAGCAGTACGTC.

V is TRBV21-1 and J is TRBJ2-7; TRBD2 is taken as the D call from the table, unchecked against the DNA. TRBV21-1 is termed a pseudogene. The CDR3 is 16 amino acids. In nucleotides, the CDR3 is TGTGCCAGCACCGGGTTCGGGGGTCGTGTATCTTACGAGCAGTACGTC. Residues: CASTGFGGRVSYEQYV.

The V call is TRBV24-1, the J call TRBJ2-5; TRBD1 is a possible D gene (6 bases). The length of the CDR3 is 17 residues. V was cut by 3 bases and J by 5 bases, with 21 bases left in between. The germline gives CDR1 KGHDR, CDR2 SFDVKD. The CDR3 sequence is CATSDPGAGAVQETQYF. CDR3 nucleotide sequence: TGTGCCACCAGTGATCCAGGTGCAGGGGCGGTACAGGAGACCCAGTACTTC.

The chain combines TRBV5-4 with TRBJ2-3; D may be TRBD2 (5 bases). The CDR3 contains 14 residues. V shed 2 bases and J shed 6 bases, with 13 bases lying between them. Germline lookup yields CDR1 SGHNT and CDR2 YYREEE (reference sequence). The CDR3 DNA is TGTGCCAGCAGCTTCAGGCAGACTACGGATACGCAGTATTTT. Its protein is CASSFRQTTDTQYF. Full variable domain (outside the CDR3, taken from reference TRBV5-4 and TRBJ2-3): ETGVTQSPTHLIKTRGQQVTLRCSSQSGHNTVSWYQQALGQGPQFIFQYYREEENGRGNFPPRFSGLQFPNYSSELNVNALELDDSALYLCASSFRQTTDTQYFGPGTRLTVL.

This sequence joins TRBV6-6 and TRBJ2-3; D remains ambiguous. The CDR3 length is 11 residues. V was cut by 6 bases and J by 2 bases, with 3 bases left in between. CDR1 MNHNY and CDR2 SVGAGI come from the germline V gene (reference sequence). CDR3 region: CASSHTDTQYF. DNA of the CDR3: TGTGCCAGCAGCCACACAGATACGCAGTATTTT.

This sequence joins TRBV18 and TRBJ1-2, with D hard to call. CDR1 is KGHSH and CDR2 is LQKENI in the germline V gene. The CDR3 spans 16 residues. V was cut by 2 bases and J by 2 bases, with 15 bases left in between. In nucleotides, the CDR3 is TGTGCCAGCTCACCATTACCCTGGGGAGGCAACTATGGCTACACCTTC. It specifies CASSPLPWGGNYGYTF.

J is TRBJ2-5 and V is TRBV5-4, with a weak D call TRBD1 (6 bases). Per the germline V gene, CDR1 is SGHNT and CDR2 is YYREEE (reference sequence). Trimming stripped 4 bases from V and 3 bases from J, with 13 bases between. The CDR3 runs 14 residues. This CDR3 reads CASSPDRYKETQYF. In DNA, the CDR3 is TGTGCCAGCAGCCCGGACAGATACAAAGAGACCCAGTACTTC.

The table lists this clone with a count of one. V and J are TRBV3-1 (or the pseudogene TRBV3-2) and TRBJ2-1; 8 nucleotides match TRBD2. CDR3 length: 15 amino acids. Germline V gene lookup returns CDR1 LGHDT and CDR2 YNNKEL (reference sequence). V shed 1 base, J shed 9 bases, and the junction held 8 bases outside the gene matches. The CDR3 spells CASSQVPGGVGEQFF. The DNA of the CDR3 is TGTGCCAGCAGCCAAGTTCCCGGGGGGGTGGGTGAGCAGTTCTTC.

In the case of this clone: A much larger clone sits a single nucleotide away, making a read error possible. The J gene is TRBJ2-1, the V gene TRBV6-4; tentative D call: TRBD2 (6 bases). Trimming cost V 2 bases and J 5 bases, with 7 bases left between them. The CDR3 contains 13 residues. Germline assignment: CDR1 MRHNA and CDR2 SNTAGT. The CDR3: CASSDRENNEQFF. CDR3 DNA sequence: TGTGCCAGCAGTGACCGGGAGAACAATGAGCAGTTCTTC.

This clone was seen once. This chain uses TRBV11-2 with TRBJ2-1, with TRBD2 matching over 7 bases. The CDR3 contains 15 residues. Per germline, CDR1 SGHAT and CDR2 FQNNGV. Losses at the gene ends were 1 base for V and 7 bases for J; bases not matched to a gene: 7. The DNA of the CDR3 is TGTGCCAGCAGCTTAGTAGCGGGTCCCGTGAATGAGCAGTTCTTC. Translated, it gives CASSLVAGPVNEQFF.